This T cell receptor (beta chain) was observed in a study of blood T cell repertoires in COVID-19. Study overall: PBMCs, B-cell-depleted T cells, or T cells provided the cDNA or gDNA that made up the material.

Authors' analysis steps: Cell counts per sample came from amplifying reference gene primers. Using immunoSEQ multiplex PCR, the repertoire was profiled, and TCRdb retains in-frame clones only, with some absent. V and J calls and clone size are those listed in that table; D and trimming were worked out from the DNA. This repertoire shows about 150,000 clones, roughly 85% found once; its top ten account for roughly 8%. During active infection, Seattle patients enrolled and were then monitored through disease. Losses at the gene ends were 3 bases for V and 2 bases for J; bases not matched to a gene: 4. Looked up from germline, CDR1 is SGHKS and CDR2 is YYEKEE (reference sequence). The CDR3 is 14 residues long.

The chain couples TRBV5-5 to TRBJ2-7; 8 bases are a match to TRBD2. This clonotype was sampled from a woman aged 55-70 years with COVID-19, enrolled during active disease. Sequenced: peripheral blood. The CDR3 bases are TGTGCCAGCAGCTGGGGACTAGTGGCCTACGAGCAGTACTTC. This codes for CASSWGLVAYEQYF.